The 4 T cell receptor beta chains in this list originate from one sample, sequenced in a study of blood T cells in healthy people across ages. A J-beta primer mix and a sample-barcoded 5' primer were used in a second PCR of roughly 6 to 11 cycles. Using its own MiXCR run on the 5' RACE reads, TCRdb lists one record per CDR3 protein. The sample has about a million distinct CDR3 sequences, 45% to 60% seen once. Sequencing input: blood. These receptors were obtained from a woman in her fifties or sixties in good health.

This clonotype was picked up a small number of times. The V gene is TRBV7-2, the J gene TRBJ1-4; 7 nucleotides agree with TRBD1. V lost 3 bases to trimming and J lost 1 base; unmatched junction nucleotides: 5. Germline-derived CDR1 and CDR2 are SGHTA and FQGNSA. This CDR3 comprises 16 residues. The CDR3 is CASSFRQGVTNEKLFF. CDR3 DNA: TGTGCCAGCAGCTTTCGACAGGGTGTAACTAATGAAAAACTGTTTTTT.

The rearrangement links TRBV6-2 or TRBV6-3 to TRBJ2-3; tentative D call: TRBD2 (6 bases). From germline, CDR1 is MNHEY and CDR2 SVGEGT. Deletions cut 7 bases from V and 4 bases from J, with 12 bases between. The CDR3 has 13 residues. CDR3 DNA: TGTGCCAGCACACTAGCTGAGGCAGATACGCAGTATTTT. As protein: CASTLAEADTQYF.

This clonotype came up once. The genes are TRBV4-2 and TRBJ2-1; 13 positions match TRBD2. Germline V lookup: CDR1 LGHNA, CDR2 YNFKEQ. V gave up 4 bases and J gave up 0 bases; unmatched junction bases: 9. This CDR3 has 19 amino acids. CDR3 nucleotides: TGTGCCAGCAGCCCGGGACTAGCGGGAAGCCGTTCCTCCTACAATGAGCAGTTCTTC. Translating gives CASSPGLAGSRSSYNEQFF.

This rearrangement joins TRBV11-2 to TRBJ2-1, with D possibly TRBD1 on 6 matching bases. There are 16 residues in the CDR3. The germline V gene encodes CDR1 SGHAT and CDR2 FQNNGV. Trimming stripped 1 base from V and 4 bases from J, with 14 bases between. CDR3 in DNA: TGTGCCAGCAGCTTAGTTCGCAGGGGCCATTACAATGAGCAGTTCTTC. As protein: CASSLVRRGHYNEQFF.